Each of the 10 T cell receptor beta chains below was sequenced from the same sample in a study of cytomegalovirus exposure and HLA in healthy donors. The table came from immunoSEQ multiplex PCR; TCRdb's copy has only in-frame clones and leaves some out. The data hold roughly 120,000 clones, with 86% observed a single time. The sample taken for sequencing was PBMCs. All receptors derive from a man younger than 35 in good health and CMV-seronegative.

The chain carries TRBV30 and TRBJ2-2, with 9 bases matching TRBD1. CDR1 is GTSNPN, CDR2 SVGIG, per germline (reference sequence). CDR3 length equals 17 residues. The V and J ends lost 3 bases and 7 bases, in that order; junction bases with no gene match: 15. The CDR3 DNA reads as TGTGCCTGGAGCGATACCGGGACAGGGTCATGGAGCGGGGAGCTGTTTTTT. The encoded protein is CAWSDTGTGSWSGELFF.

V usage is TRBV7-9 and J usage is TRBJ2-5; possibly TRBD1 for D (6 bases). There are 14 residues in the CDR3. Germline CDR1 reads SEHNR; CDR2 reads FQNEAQ (reference sequence). Trimming shortened V by 5 bases and J by 2 bases, and 12 bases separated the two germline ends. For the CDR3, the DNA is TGTGCCAGCAGCATAAGCAGGGGTCAAGAGACCCAGTACTTC. This codes for CASSISRGQETQYF.

This chain joins TRBV30 and TRBJ1-1; the D is unclear. CDR1 GTSNPN and CDR2 SVGIG come from the germline V gene (reference sequence). The CDR3 has 12 amino acids. V was pared by 4 bases and J by 0 bases, with 6 bases between. The CDR3 region is CAWTRVNTEAFF. The CDR3 DNA sequence: TGTGCCTGGACCCGGGTGAACACTGAAGCTTTCTTT.

This chain links TRBV20-1 with TRBJ2-7, with D hard to call. Germline CDR1 reads DFQATT; CDR2 reads SNEGSKA (reference sequence). V was pared by 2 bases and J by 10 bases, with 12 bases between. This CDR3 is 11 amino acids long. CDR3 sequence: CSARTSLGQYF. Here the CDR3 DNA reads TGCAGTGCTAGAACGTCTCTCGGTCAGTACTTC.

V is TRBV10-3 and J is TRBJ2-3; 11 bases map to TRBD2. The CDR3 runs 18 residues. Germline assignment: CDR1 ENHRY and CDR2 SYGVKD. The J segment lost 4 bases and the V segment lost 2 bases, leaving 11 bases of the junction unmatched. The CDR3 sequence is CAISEDNSGGARPDTQYF. CDR3 nucleotides: TGTGCCATCAGTGAGGATAATAGCGGGGGGGCAAGACCAGATACGCAGTATTTT.

This clone was seen once. The V call is TRBV9, the J call TRBJ1-5; 9 bases agree with TRBD1. The CDR3 covers 14 residues. The J segment lost 7 bases and the V segment lost 4 bases, leaving 6 bases of the junction unmatched. CDR1 is SGDLS and CDR2 is YYNGEE in the germline V gene. The CDR3: CASSLTGGGQPQHF. The CDR3 region has the DNA TGTGCCAGCAGCCTGACAGGGGGAGGCCAGCCCCAGCATTTT. Complete variable domain (other parts from reference TRBV9 and TRBJ1-5): DSGVTQTPKHLITATGQRVTLRCSPRSGDLSVYWYQQSLDQGLQFLIQYYNGEERAKGNILERFSAQQFPDLHSELNLSSLELGDSALYFCASSLTGGGQPQHFGDGTRLSIL.

V gene TRBV5-6 combines with J gene TRBJ1-1; D remains unclear. Between the trimmed V and J ends, which lost 0 bases and 1 base, there was a span of 10 bases. The CDR3 is 15 residues long. Germline assignment: CDR1 SGHDT and CDR2 YYEEEE. The CDR3 protein is CASSLDWARNTEAFF. The CDR3 bases are TGTGCCAGCAGCTTGGACTGGGCCCGGAACACTGAAGCTTTCTTT.

This chain joins TRBV14 and TRBJ2-1, with 12 positions matching TRBD2. From germline, CDR1 is SGHDN and CDR2 FVKESK. The CDR3 runs to 14 residues. J was trimmed by 12 bases and V by 0 bases; bases with no gene match: 3. The CDR3 loop is CASSQELAGGRQFF. The CDR3 nucleotides are TGTGCCAGCAGCCAAGAGCTAGCGGGGGGGCGGCAGTTCTTC.

The rearrangement joins TRBV11-2 to TRBJ2-1; TRBD1 matches at 8 bases. Trimming cost V 0 bases and J 12 bases; bases outside gene matches: 16. Germline CDR1 is SGHAT and CDR2 is FQNNGV. This CDR3 contains 17 residues. The CDR3, as DNA: TGTGCCAGCAGCTTAGATAGAGTAGGCAGGGGGCGAGGGGGGCAGTTCTTC. It is translated as CASSLDRVGRGRGGQFF.

The chain uses TRBV9 and TRBJ2-5, with D maybe TRBD1 (6 bases). V lost 0 bases and J 0 bases, leaving 9 bases between the germline ends. The CDR3 is 15 amino acids. CDR1 and CDR2 from the germline V gene are SGDLS and YYNGEE. CDR3 sequence (DNA): TGTGCCAGCAGCGTAGGGGGGCCGTACCAAGAGACCCAGTACTTC. Translation gives CASSVGGPYQETQYF. The whole variable domain, remainder taken from reference TRBV9 and TRBJ2-5, is DSGVTQTPKHLITATGQRVTLRCSPRSGDLSVYWYQQSLDQGLQFLIQYYNGEERAKGNILERFSAQQFPDLHSELNLSSLELGDSALYFCASSVGGPYQETQYFGPGTRLLVL.